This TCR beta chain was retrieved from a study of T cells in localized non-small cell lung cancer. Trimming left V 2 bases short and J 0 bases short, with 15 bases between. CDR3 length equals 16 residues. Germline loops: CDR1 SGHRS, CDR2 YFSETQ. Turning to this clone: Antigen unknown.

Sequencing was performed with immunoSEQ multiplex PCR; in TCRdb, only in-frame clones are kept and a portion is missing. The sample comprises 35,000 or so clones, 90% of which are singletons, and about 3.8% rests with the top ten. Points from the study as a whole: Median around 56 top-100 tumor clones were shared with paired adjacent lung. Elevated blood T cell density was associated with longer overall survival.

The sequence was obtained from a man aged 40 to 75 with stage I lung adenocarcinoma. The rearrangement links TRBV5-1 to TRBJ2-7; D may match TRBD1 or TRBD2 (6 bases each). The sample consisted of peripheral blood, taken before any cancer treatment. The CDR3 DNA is TGCGCCAGCAGCTTACGGACCGGGGGCCTCTCCTACGAGCAGTACTTC. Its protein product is CASSLRTGGLSYEQYF.